The entry below describes one T cell receptor (beta chain). Assay used: immunoSEQ multiplex PCR; TCRdb lists only in-frame clones, some missing. The sample has about 250,000 clones, approximately 80% seen once; the top ten hold about 9%. The sample comes from a study of blood T cell repertoires in COVID-19. Study overall: Material from acute and convalescent COVID-19 was sourced from the United States, Italy and Spain.

CDR3 length: 12 residues. Germline V lookup: CDR1 SEHNR, CDR2 FQNEAQ (reference sequence). The J segment lost 5 bases and the V segment lost 5 bases, leaving 2 bases of the junction unmatched. The chain couples TRBV7-9 to TRBJ2-7; 8 bases are shared with TRBD1. The sample consisted of peripheral blood. This clonotype was obtained from an elderly man with acute or convalescent COVID-19. The CDR3 sequence: CASSQTGDEQYF. DNA of the CDR3: TGTGCCAGCAGCCAGACAGGGGACGAGCAGTACTTC.